This T cell receptor (beta chain) was sequenced in a study of blood T cells in healthy people across ages. Alongside a J-beta primer mix, a sample-barcoded 5' primer served in a second PCR lasting about 7 to 12 cycles. TCRdb analysed the 5' RACE reads with MiXCR anew, one entry per CDR3 protein. The sample carries over a million distinct CDR3 sequences, less than 25% recorded once. The CDR3 is 14 residues long. J was trimmed by 4 bases and V by 6 bases; bases with no gene match: 4. CDR1 is SEHNR, CDR2 FQNEAQ, per germline (reference sequence). Every sample gave at least 6 micrograms of total RNA when it was extracted. Study findings and constraints: A strong correlation between TCR beta diversity and naive T cell percentage was seen.

Details on this clonotype: Its antigen is still unknown.

This sample also belongs to another study, concerning T cells of mothers and their children.

The rearrangement joins TRBV7-9 to TRBJ2-5, with 11 bases identical to TRBD2. The sample comprised blood. The clonotype was recovered from a girl aged 2 to 10 in good health. CDR3 DNA sequence: TGTGCCAGCAGGCCCGGGACTAGCGGAGAGACCCAGTACTTC. Amino acids: CASRPGTSGETQYF.